The clone carrying this TCR beta chain was counted between two and nine times. Unique molecular identifier tags were affixed to discrete cDNA molecules. TCRdb re-analysed the 5' RACE reads in MiXCR, keeping a single row per CDR3 protein. Of approximately 70,000 distinct CDR3 sequences in the sample, roughly 12% were seen once. This record comes from a study of early T cells in non-severe SARS-CoV-2 infection. V was pared by 4 bases and J by 6 bases, with 9 bases of the junction left unmatched. Germline assignment: CDR1 SGHDN and CDR2 FVKESK. The CDR3 sequence is 15 residues long. The chain uses TRBV14 and TRBJ2-7; 10 nucleotides align to TRBD1. This TCR came from an adult who was a healthcare worker with PCR-confirmed SARS-CoV-2 infection or an uninfected control (not recorded which). The sample was whole blood, taken at baseline. The CDR3 loop is CASSPIRDRGGEQYF. Written as DNA, the CDR3 is TGTGCCAGCAGCCCGATCCGGGACAGGGGAGGCGAGCAGTACTTC. The full variable domain, its missing parts supplied by reference TRBV14 and TRBJ2-7, is EAGVTQFPSHSVIEKGQTVTLRCDPISGHDNLYWYRRVMGKEIKFLLHFVKESKQDESGMPNNRFLAERTGGTYSTLKVQPAELEDSGVYFCASSPIRDRGGEQYFGPGTRLTVT.